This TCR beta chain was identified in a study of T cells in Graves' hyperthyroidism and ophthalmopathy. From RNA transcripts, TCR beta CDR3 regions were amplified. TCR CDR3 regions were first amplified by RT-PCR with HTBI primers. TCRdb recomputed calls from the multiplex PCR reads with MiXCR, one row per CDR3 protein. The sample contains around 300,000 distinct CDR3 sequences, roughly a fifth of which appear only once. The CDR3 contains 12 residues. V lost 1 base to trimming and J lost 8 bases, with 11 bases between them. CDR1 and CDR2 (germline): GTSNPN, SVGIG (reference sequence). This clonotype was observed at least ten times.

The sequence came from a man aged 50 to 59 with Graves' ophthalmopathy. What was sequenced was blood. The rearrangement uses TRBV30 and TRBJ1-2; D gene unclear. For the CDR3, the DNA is TGTGCCTGGAGTGAAGGAGGAAGGGGCTACACCTTC. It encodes CAWSEGGRGYTF.